This T cell receptor beta chain derives from a study of blood T cell repertoires in COVID-19. Study-level background: Italy, Spain and the United States were the sources of the convalescent and acute COVID-19 samples. Sample material is recorded as cDNA or gDNA derived from T cells, B-cell-depleted T cells, or PBMCs.

In the source study's methods: Estimation of nucleated cell counts was performed using reference gene primer amplification. Only in-frame clones appear in the TCRdb table, and some are missing; sequencing was by immunoSEQ multiplex PCR. V, J and clone size were drawn from that table, and D and trimming were deduced from the DNA. The sample consists of 200,000 to 250,000 clones, 80% of them appearing once. This clone was counted a few times. V was cut by 4 bases and J by 4 bases, with 6 bases left in between. Germline CDR1 and CDR2: SGHRS and YFSETQ. The CDR3 consists of 12 residues. The gene calls are TRBV5-1 and TRBJ1-3; D is unclear. The sample consisted of peripheral blood. The source is a human donor in a cohort sampled during active COVID-19. The CDR3 DNA is TGCGCCAGCAGCGAGGCAGGAAACACCATATATTTT. Translating it yields CASSEAGNTIYF.